One sample yielded the 18 T cell receptor beta chains listed below, sequenced in a study of breast tumors, draining lymph nodes, adjacent tissues. A single record per CDR3 protein comes from TCRdb applying MiXCR to the multiplex PCR reads. The data contain under 250,000 distinct CDR3 sequences, about 30% of them singletons. Samples came from axillary lymph nodes draining the breast cancer. Material for sequencing was axillary lymph node tissue. The receptor source for this set is a female donor with breast cancer. Some clones in this sample may be carry-over from other donors' samples.

This clonotype was seen many times. The chain combines TRBV20-1 with TRBJ2-1; D perhaps matches TRBD1 (5 bases). Trimming left V 2 bases short and J 7 bases short, with 9 bases between. Germline CDR1 and CDR2: DFQATT and SNEGSKA (reference sequence). The CDR3 runs 12 residues. CDR3 nucleotide sequence: TGCAGTGCTAGACAGGGTGGTAATGAGCAGTTCTTC. Translated, it gives CSARQGGNEQFF.

This clonotype was detected many times. The V and J genes are TRBV5-1 and TRBJ1-2; the match to TRBD1 covers 7 bases. Trimming removed 3 bases from V and 0 bases from J; junction bases left unmatched: 29. CDR1 SGHRS and CDR2 YFSETQ come from the germline V gene. The CDR3 has 23 amino acids. CDR3 sequence (DNA): TGCGCCAGCAGCTCTAATTCTTGGGACAGTTATTTTCGAGGTGAATGGGCTAACTATGGCTACACCTTC. This codes for CASSSNSWDSYFRGEWANYGYTF.

This clonotype was seen many times. The V call is TRBV4-2, the J call TRBJ1-2, with no clear D. CDR1 is LGHNA, CDR2 YNFKEQ, per germline. The CDR3 runs 12 residues. Trimming pared 0 bases from V and 5 bases from J, leaving 4 bases between. CDR3 protein: CASSQEGYGYTF. The CDR3 DNA is TGTGCCAGCAGCCAAGAGGGGTATGGCTACACCTTC.

This clonotype was detected ten times or more. The V and J genes are TRBV5-6 and TRBJ1-4; perhaps TRBD1 as D (5 bases). Germline V gene data show CDR1 as SGHDT and CDR2 as YYEEEE. The CDR3 runs 14 residues. V was pared by 2 bases and J by 9 bases, with 14 bases between. CDR3: CASSFRQPKQKLFF. The CDR3 DNA sequence: TGTGCCAGCAGCTTCAGACAGCCTAAACAAAAACTGTTTTTT.

J is TRBJ2-1 and V is TRBV7-9; no reliable D call. Between the trimmed V and J ends, which lost 5 bases and 15 bases, there was a span of 11 bases. Germline V gene sequence: CDR1 SEHNR, CDR2 FQNEAQ (reference sequence). This CDR3 spans 10 amino acids. The CDR3 protein is CASSREGAFF. The CDR3 DNA reads as TGTGCCAGCAGCCGAGAAGGAGCGTTCTTC.

In its sample, this clonotype was seen many times. This chain links TRBV5-4 with TRBJ1-6; D unclear. Germline CDR1 SGHNT, CDR2 YYREEE (reference sequence). The V gene lost 5 bases and the J gene lost 5 bases, with 5 bases spanning the gap. The CDR3 is made up of 12 amino acids. CDR3 protein: CASSLNNSPLHF. For the CDR3, the DNA is TGTGCCAGCAGTCTTAATAATTCACCCCTCCACTTT.

The chain carries TRBV7-9 and TRBJ1-5; 7 positions match TRBD1. The CDR3 runs to 15 residues. V lost 6 bases and J lost 0; bases outside the gene matches: 5. Per the germline V gene, CDR1 is SEHNR and CDR2 is FQNEAQ (reference sequence). Here the CDR3 DNA reads TGTGCCAGCAGTATCAGGGGGGATAGCAATCAGCCCCAGCATTTT. Residues: CASSIRGDSNQPQHF.

The rearrangement links TRBV2 to TRBJ2-7; 10 bases agree with TRBD2. V was clipped by 5 bases and J by 12 bases; unmatched bases: 10. This CDR3 is 13 amino acids long. The germline CDR1 and CDR2 sequences are SNHLY and FYNNEI. The CDR3, as DNA: TGTGCCAGCAGTTGGATAGCGGGAGGACGGACGTACTTC. It is translated as CASSWIAGGRTYF.

The table lists this clonotype with many counts. The chain's CDR3 is CASSVASVEETQYF. The CDR3 DNA follows: TGTGCCAGCAGCGTAGCTAGCGTCGAAGAGACCCAGTACTTC. This chain joins TRBV9 and TRBJ2-5; a possible D gene is TRBD2 (6 bases). The germline V and J ends were trimmed by 0 bases and 3 bases, with 9 bases remaining between them. Germline V gene data show CDR1 as SGDLS and CDR2 as YYNGEE. The CDR3 loop spans 14 amino acids.

The sample holds many counts of this clonotype. The V and J genes are TRBV7-3 and TRBJ1-2, with D maybe TRBD1 (6 bases). This CDR3 has 13 amino acids. V dropped 6 bases and J dropped 8 bases, with 16 bases sitting between them. Per the germline V gene, CDR1 is SGHTA and CDR2 is FQGTGA. For the CDR3, the DNA is TGTGCCAGCAGTCCGACAGGTGGGAGCGGCTACACCTTC. The encoded protein is CASSPTGGSGYTF.

The chain combines TRBV7-2 with TRBJ2-3; tentatively, D is TRBD2 (5 bases). The V end lost 5 bases, the J end lost 11 bases, and 23 bases lay between the germline ends. Per the germline V gene, CDR1 is SGHTA and CDR2 is FQGNSA. This CDR3 region has 15 residues. The CDR3 here is CASSLRLDWNNEQYF. In nucleotides, the CDR3 is TGTGCCAGCAGCCTCCGGCTGGACTGGAACAATGAGCAGTATTTT.

The V and J genes are TRBV19 and TRBJ2-1; 12 bases map to TRBD2. The J segment lost 15 bases and the V segment lost 7 bases, leaving 10 bases of the junction unmatched. CDR1 and CDR2 from the germline V gene are LNHDA and SQIVND (reference sequence). This CDR3 region has 13 residues. The CDR3 DNA reads TGTGCCAGTACTTCTGGACTAGCGGGATGGCTGTTCTTC. It translates to CASTSGLAGWLFF.

The chain uses TRBV20-1 and TRBJ2-1; D gene ambiguous. Trimming pared 1 base from V and 12 bases from J, leaving 13 bases between. The germline gives CDR1 DFQATT, CDR2 SNEGSKA (reference sequence). The length of the CDR3 is 12 residues. CDR3 in amino acids: CSARGAGDGQFF. CDR3 sequence (DNA): TGCAGTGCTAGAGGGGCTGGGGATGGGCAGTTCTTC.

This clonotype showed up many times. V gene TRBV3-1 combines with J gene TRBJ2-1; 14 bases are a match to TRBD2. CDR1 is LGHDT and CDR2 is YNNKEL in the germline V gene (reference sequence). J was trimmed by 10 bases and V by 4 bases; bases with no gene match: 6. The CDR3 contains 15 residues. The CDR3 DNA reads as TGTGCCAGCAGCCGGGGACTAGCGGGAGACTACGAGCAGTTCTTC. The encoded protein is CASSRGLAGDYEQFF.

In the case of this clonotype: A junction end diverges from the germline sequence, so it may reflect a read error. The V gene is TRBV5-5, the J gene TRBJ2-5; D remains ambiguous. The germline V gene encodes CDR1 SGHKS and CDR2 YYEKEE (reference sequence). CDR3 size: 14 residues. This CDR3 is CASSLVQAQETQYF. Here the CDR3 DNA reads TGCGCCAGCAGCTTGGTTCAGGCCCAAGAGACCCAGTACTTC.

This clonotype came up many times. CDR3 sequence: CASSLGRGASNQPQHF. As DNA, the CDR3 is TGTGCCAGCAGCTTAGGGAGGGGGGCTAGCAATCAGCCCCAGCATTTT. V usage is TRBV7-9 and J usage is TRBJ1-5, with D tentatively TRBD1 (6 bases). The germline V gene encodes CDR1 SEHNR and CDR2 FQNEAQ (reference sequence). The CDR3 consists of 16 residues. Between the trimmed V and J ends, which lost 1 base and 0 bases, there was a span of 10 bases. Using reference TRBV7-9 and TRBJ1-5 for the parts outside the CDR3, the full variable domain is DTGVSQNPRHKITKRGQNVTFRCDPISEHNRLYWYRQTLGQGPEFLTYFQNEAQLEKSRLLSDRFSAERPKGSFSTLEIQRTEQGDSAMYLCASSLGRGASNQPQHFGDGTRLSIL.

This clonotype was counted at least ten times. The V gene is TRBV5-1, the J gene TRBJ2-5; TRBD2 aligns across 10 bases. V shed 0 bases and J 2 bases; nucleotides not matched to a gene: 1. Germline V gene data show CDR1 as SGHRS and CDR2 as YFSETQ. The CDR3 runs 15 residues. DNA of the CDR3: TGCGCCAGCAGCTTGGAACTAGCGGGGCAAGAGACCCAGTACTTC. It encodes CASSLELAGQETQYF.

This clonotype was detected many times. The gene calls are TRBV7-8 and TRBJ2-7; D gene uncertain. CDR3 size: 13 residues. V was trimmed by 6 bases and J by 4 bases, leaving 13 bases between them. In germline, CDR1 is SGHVS, CDR2 FQNEAQ. The CDR3 is CASSKASGYEQYF. The CDR3 DNA sequence: TGTGCCAGCAGTAAAGCGTCAGGTTACGAGCAGTACTTC.